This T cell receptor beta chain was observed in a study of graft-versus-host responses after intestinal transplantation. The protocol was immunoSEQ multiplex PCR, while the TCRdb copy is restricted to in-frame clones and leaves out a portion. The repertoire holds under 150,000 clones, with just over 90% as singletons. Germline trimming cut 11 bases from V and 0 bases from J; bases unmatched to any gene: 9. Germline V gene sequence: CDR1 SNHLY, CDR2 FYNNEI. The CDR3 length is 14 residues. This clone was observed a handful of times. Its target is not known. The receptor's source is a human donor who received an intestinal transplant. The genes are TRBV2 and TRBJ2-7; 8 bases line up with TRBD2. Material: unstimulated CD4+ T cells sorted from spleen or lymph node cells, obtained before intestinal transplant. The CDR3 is CADSGAGGSYEQYF. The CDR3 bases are TGTGCCGACTCCGGGGCGGGGGGCTCCTACGAGCAGTACTTC.